This T cell receptor beta chain is drawn from a study of cytomegalovirus exposure and HLA in healthy donors. Study-wide context: Some 87 million unique TCRs from HLA-typed donors were held in an early release of data.

A multiplex PCR was run with 60 Vbeta primers and 13 Jbeta primers. In the study's own analysis: In a later analysis, approximately 73 million unique TCR beta chains included roughly 11 million shared by two or more donors. Assay used: immunoSEQ multiplex PCR; TCRdb lists only in-frame clones, some missing. V, J and clone size are those of that table, while D and trimming were read from the DNA. The sample records around 160,000 clones, 73% being singletons. The CDR3 is 12 residues long. The germline V and J ends were trimmed by 7 bases and 3 bases, with 12 bases remaining between them. Germline assignment: CDR1 GTSNPN and CDR2 SVGIG (reference sequence). Worth noting for this clone: Its antigen is still unknown.

Study findings and constraints: Donor immune exposure was known only as CMV serostatus.

The sample was PBMCs. The J gene is TRBJ1-1, the V gene TRBV30, with a tentative D call TRBD1 (5 bases). This TCR was sampled from a woman aged 18-29 years in good health and CMV-seronegative. CDR3 residues: CASRVSYTEAFF. CDR3 DNA sequence: TGTGCCTCCAGGGTCTCGTACACTGAAGCTTTCTTT.